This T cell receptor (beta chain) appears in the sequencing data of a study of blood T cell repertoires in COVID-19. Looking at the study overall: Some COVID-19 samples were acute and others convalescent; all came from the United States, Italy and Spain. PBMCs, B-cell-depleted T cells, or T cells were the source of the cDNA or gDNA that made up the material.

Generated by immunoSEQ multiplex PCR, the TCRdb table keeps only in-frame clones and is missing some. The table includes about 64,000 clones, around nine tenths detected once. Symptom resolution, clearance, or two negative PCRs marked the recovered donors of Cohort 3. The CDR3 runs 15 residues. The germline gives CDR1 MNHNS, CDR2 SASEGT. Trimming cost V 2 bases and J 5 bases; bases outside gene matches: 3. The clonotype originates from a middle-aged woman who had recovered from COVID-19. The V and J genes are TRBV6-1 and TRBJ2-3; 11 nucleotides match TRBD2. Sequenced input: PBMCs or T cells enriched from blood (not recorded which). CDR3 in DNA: TGTGCCAGCAGTGAACTAGCGGGGGGCCAAGATACGCAGTATTTT. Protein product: CASSELAGGQDTQYF.